This T cell receptor beta chain was recovered during a study of chemoradiotherapy in HPV16-positive cancers. The repertoire was sequenced with immunoSEQ multiplex PCR; TCRdb's copy has only in-frame clones and lacks some. The sample lists more than 20,000 clones, about 90% occurring once. Trimming shortened V by 5 bases and J by 7 bases, and 18 bases separated the two germline ends. This CDR3 contains 15 residues. Germline V gene data show CDR1 as SGHTA and CDR2 as FQGNSA. The chain employs TRBV7-2 and TRBJ1-5; tentatively, D is TRBD1 (5 bases). The receptor was isolated from a human donor with HPV-associated anogenital cancer. The sequencing used blood, collected from a patient who underwent chemoradiotherapy. DNA for the CDR3: TGTGCCAGCAGCCCAGACAGCGCGGTACGACAGCCCCAGCATTTT. Encoded protein: CASSPDSAVRQPQHF.